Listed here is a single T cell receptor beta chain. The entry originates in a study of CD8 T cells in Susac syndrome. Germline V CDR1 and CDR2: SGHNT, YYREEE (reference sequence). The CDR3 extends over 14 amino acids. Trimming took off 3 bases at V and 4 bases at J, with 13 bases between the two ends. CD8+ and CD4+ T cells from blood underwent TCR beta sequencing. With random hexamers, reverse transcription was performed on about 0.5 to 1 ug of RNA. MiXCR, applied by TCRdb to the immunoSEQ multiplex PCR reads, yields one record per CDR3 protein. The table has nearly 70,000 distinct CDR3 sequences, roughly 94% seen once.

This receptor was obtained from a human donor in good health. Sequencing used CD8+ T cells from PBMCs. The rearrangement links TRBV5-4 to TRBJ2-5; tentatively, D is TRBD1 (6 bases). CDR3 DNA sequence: TGTGCCAGCAGCTCCCGGACAGACCCAGAGACCCAGTACTTC. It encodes CASSSRTDPETQYF.